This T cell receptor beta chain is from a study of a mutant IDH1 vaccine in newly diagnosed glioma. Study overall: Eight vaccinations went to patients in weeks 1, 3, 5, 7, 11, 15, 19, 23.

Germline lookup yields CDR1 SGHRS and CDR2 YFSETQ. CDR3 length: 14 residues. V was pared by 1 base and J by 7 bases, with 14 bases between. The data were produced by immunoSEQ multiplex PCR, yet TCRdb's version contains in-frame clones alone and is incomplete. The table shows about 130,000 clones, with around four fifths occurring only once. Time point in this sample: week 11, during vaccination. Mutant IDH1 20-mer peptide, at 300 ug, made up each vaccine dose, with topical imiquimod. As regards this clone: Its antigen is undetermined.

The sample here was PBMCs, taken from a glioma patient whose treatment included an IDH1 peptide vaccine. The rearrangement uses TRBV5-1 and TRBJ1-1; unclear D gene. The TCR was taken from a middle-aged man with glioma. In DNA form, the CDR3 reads TGCGCCAGCAGCTTGCAGGCTGGGCTACTTGAAGCTTTCTTT. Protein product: CASSLQAGLLEAFF.